The 30 T cell receptor beta chains listed next were all sequenced from one sample in a study of cytomegalovirus exposure and HLA in healthy donors. Vbeta (60) and Jbeta (13) primers were used in the PCR. Using immunoSEQ multiplex PCR, the repertoire was profiled, and TCRdb retains in-frame clones only, with some absent. Among approximately 100,000 clones, approximately 80% were seen once, and the ten largest hold roughly 3.6%. Material for sequencing was PBMCs. The receptors were sampled from a man in his 60s in good health and CMV-seronegative.

This sequence joins TRBV7-2 and TRBJ1-2; 9 nucleotides align to TRBD1. Germline assignment: CDR1 SGHTA and CDR2 FQGNSA. There are 12 residues in the CDR3. The V segment lost 5 bases and the J segment 8 bases; nucleotides outside the gene matches: 3. CDR3 region: CASSPQGAGYTF. In nucleotides, the CDR3 is TGTGCCAGCAGCCCACAGGGGGCCGGCTACACCTTC.

V and J are TRBV9 and TRBJ2-3, with 7 bases matching TRBD1. The CDR3 totals 16 residues. Germline V gene lookup returns CDR1 SGDLS and CDR2 YYNGEE. Unmatched junction bases numbered 10, after V lost 0 bases and J lost 6 bases. The CDR3 reads CASSVGLGQATDTQYF. The DNA for the CDR3 is TGTGCCAGCAGCGTAGGACTCGGACAGGCTACTGATACGCAGTATTTT. Complete variable domain (other parts from reference TRBV9 and TRBJ2-3): DSGVTQTPKHLITATGQRVTLRCSPRSGDLSVYWYQQSLDQGLQFLIQYYNGEERAKGNILERFSAQQFPDLHSELNLSSLELGDSALYFCASSVGLGQATDTQYFGPGTRLTVL.

The rearrangement links TRBV2 to TRBJ1-2; D is possibly TRBD1 (5 bases). Trimming left V 7 bases short and J 7 bases short, with 16 bases between. The CDR3 length is 13 residues. The germline CDR1 and CDR2 sequences are SNHLY and FYNNEI. CDR3 sequence (DNA): TGTGCCAGCAAGCCATCGGGGGGGACTGGCTACACCTTC. It is translated as CASKPSGGTGYTF.

The chain joins TRBV11-3 to TRBJ2-1; D is perhaps TRBD2 (7 bases). This CDR3 is 13 amino acids long. Trimming took 5 bases from V and 7 from J, leaving 12 bases between them. Germline CDR1 and CDR2: SGHNT and YENEEA. The CDR3 DNA reads TGTGCCAGCAGCCAGGGGAGGGCGAATGAGCAGTTCTTC. Translating it yields CASSQGRANEQFF. The variable domain in full, with the rest retrieved from reference TRBV11-3 and TRBJ2-1, is EAGVVQSPRYKIIEKKQPVAFWCNPISGHNTLYWYLQNLGQGPELLIRYENEEAVDDSQLPKDRFSAERLKGVDSTLKIQPAELGDSAVYLCASSQGRANEQFFGPGTRLTVL.

The chain links TRBV19 to TRBJ1-2; D ambiguous. CDR1 LNHDA and CDR2 SQIVND come from the germline V gene (reference sequence). V lost 1 base and J lost 3, with 6 bases in between. The CDR3 sequence is 13 residues long. CDR3 region: CASSIGVDYGYTF. In nucleotides, the CDR3 is TGTGCCAGTAGTATAGGAGTCGACTATGGCTACACCTTC.

This clone has more than one count but fewer than ten. The chain has TRBV4-3 and TRBJ2-5; the match to TRBD2 covers 12 bases. In germline, CDR1 is LGHNA, CDR2 YSLEER. Trimming cost V 4 bases and J 5 bases; bases outside gene matches: 11. The CDR3 is made up of 17 amino acids. Written as DNA, the CDR3 is TGCGCCAGCAGCCTAACTAAGCCTAGCGGGGGGGGCGAGACCCAGTACTTC. Its protein product is CASSLTKPSGGGETQYF.

This rearrangement joins TRBV5-1 to TRBJ2-5; 11 bases line up with TRBD2. Trimming took 5 bases from V and 4 from J; bases not matched to a gene: 13. The CDR3 has 17 residues. Per germline, CDR1 SGHRS and CDR2 YFSETQ. Here the CDR3 DNA reads TGCGCCAGCAGGACTACAGGGGCTAGCGGGGGGTCAGAGACCCAGTACTTC. Protein product: CASRTTGASGGSETQYF.

The rearrangement joins TRBV11-2 to TRBJ1-1; possible D gene TRBD1, 6 bases. Germline CDR1 reads SGHAT; CDR2 reads FQNNGV. The CDR3 contains 16 residues. V was trimmed by 3 bases and J by 2 bases, leaving 16 bases between them. CDR3 protein: CASSLSQGQRNTEAFF. Written as DNA, the CDR3 is TGTGCCAGCAGCTTGAGTCAGGGGCAAAGAAACACTGAAGCTTTCTTT.

This clone showed up just a few times. The rearrangement joins TRBV5-5 to TRBJ2-5; 8 bases align to TRBD2. The CDR3 is 13 residues long. V dropped 6 bases and J dropped 7; count of bases not matched to a gene: 8. CDR1 is SGHKS and CDR2 is YYEKEE in the germline V gene (reference sequence). The CDR3 protein is CASTREGWGTQYF. CDR3 in DNA: TGTGCCAGCACCCGGGAGGGTTGGGGGACCCAGTACTTC.

The J gene is TRBJ1-5, the V gene TRBV7-2, with D possibly TRBD1 on 5 matching bases. Germline CDR1 and CDR2: SGHTA and FQGNSA. Trimming pared 0 bases from V and 4 bases from J, leaving 10 bases between. CDR3 length: 15 amino acids. The CDR3 spells CASSLASQGNQPQHF. The DNA for the CDR3 is TGTGCCAGCAGCTTAGCGTCCCAGGGAAATCAGCCCCAGCATTTT.

The chain is built from TRBV19 and TRBJ2-1, with a possible D match to TRBD2 (7 bases). The germline CDR1 and CDR2 sequences are LNHDA and SQIVND (reference sequence). V was pared by 4 bases and J by 8 bases, with 15 bases between. This CDR3 region has 14 residues. CDR3 DNA sequence: TGTGCCAGTAGTACACGGGGGGCCTGGGATGAGCAGTTCTTC. As protein: CASSTRGAWDEQFF.

The rearrangement uses TRBV30 and TRBJ1-2, with 9 bases aligning to TRBD1. CDR1 GTSNPN and CDR2 SVGIG come from the germline V gene (reference sequence). The CDR3 has 17 amino acids. Trimming took 0 bases from V and 3 from J; bases not matched to a gene: 11. CDR3 nucleotides: TGTGCCTGGAGTGTACTAGCAAGACGGGACAGGGACTATGGCTACACCTTC. As protein: CAWSVLARRDRDYGYTF.

The chain uses TRBV5-4 and TRBJ2-1, with 7 bases lining up with TRBD1. Germline V gene sequence: CDR1 SGHNT, CDR2 YYREEE (reference sequence). This CDR3 has 16 amino acids. Trimming took 4 bases from V and 3 from J; bases not matched to a gene: 10. Written as DNA, the CDR3 is TGTGCCAGCAGCACAGGAAAAGGGGGCTTCTACAATGAGCAGTTCTTC. Translated, it gives CASSTGKGGFYNEQFF.

V gene TRBV2 combines with J gene TRBJ2-6; D not certain. This CDR3 comprises 14 residues. Trimming removed 2 bases at V and 4 bases at J, with 6 bases between. Looked up from germline, CDR1 is SNHLY and CDR2 is FYNNEI. The CDR3: CASSEIRGANVLTF. The CDR3 DNA reads TGTGCCAGCAGTGAAATTCGGGGGGCCAACGTCCTGACTTTC. Full variable domain (missing parts from reference TRBV2 and TRBJ2-6): EPEVTQTPSHQVTQMGQEVILRCVPISNHLYFYWYRQILGQKVEFLVSFYNNEISEKSEIFDDQFSVERPDGSNFTLKIRSTKLEDSAMYFCASSEIRGANVLTFGAGSRLTVL.

The table lists this clone with a few counts. This chain connects TRBV2 to TRBJ1-5, with 10 positions matching TRBD1. With V trimmed by 4 bases and J by 6 bases, 6 bases remained unmatched. The CDR3 extends over 15 amino acids. Germline CDR1 is SNHLY and CDR2 is FYNNEI. CDR3 residues: CASSARGQGIQPQHF. CDR3 nucleotide sequence: TGTGCCAGCAGTGCCCGGGGACAGGGGATTCAGCCCCAGCATTTT. The variable domain in full, completed from reference TRBV2 and TRBJ1-5, reads EPEVTQTPSHQVTQMGQEVILRCVPISNHLYFYWYRQILGQKVEFLVSFYNNEISEKSEIFDDQFSVERPDGSNFTLKIRSTKLEDSAMYFCASSARGQGIQPQHFGDGTRLSIL.

The rearrangement uses TRBV12-5 and TRBJ1-1; D may be TRBD1 (5 bases). Germline CDR1 and CDR2: LGHNT and FRNRAP. The CDR3 loop spans 18 amino acids. V gave up 1 base and J gave up 1 base, with 19 bases separating them. The CDR3 sequence: CASGLDQPGEPWNTEAFF. The CDR3 DNA sequence: TGTGCTAGTGGTTTGGACCAACCGGGGGAACCTTGGAACACTGAAGCTTTCTTT.

This clone was seen only a few times. The chain employs TRBV29-1 and TRBJ2-1; 9 bases map to TRBD1. From germline, CDR1 is SQVTM and CDR2 ANQGSEA. The CDR3 loop spans 14 amino acids. The J segment lost 4 bases and the V segment lost 6 bases, leaving 7 bases of the junction unmatched. The CDR3 DNA is TGCAGCGTGGGGGACAGGGCCAATTACAATGAGCAGTTCTTC. It yields the protein CSVGDRANYNEQFF.

This clone was found once. The V gene is TRBV7-2, the J gene TRBJ2-2, with a weak D call TRBD2 (7 bases). Trimming took off 5 bases at V and 3 bases at J, with 16 bases between the two ends. The germline V gene encodes CDR1 SGHTA and CDR2 FQGNSA. The CDR3 length is 16 residues. CDR3 protein: CASSAWGAGDTGELFF. CDR3 DNA sequence: TGTGCCAGCAGCGCTTGGGGGGCGGGGGACACCGGGGAGCTGTTTTTT.

The chain joins TRBV6-7 to TRBJ1-2; 9 bases fit TRBD1. TRBV6-7 is identified as an open reading frame with a role that is uncertain. The junction had 3 bases not matched to a gene; V was cut back by 4 bases and J by 3 bases. CDR3 length equals 14 residues. CDR3 nucleotide sequence: TGTGCCAGCAGTTTGGGACAGGGCCACTATGGCTACACCTTC. Amino acid sequence: CASSLGQGHYGYTF.

This clone has a handful of counts. The chain employs TRBV30 and TRBJ1-2; the D gene is possibly TRBD1 (6 bases). The CDR3 spans 14 residues. The germline gives CDR1 GTSNPN, CDR2 SVGIG (reference sequence). V lost 2 bases, J lost 2 bases, and 12 bases lay in between. CDR3 DNA sequence: TGTGCCTGGAGTTTAGGGAGGGGGAACTATGGCTACACCTTC. Its protein product is CAWSLGRGNYGYTF.

The chain uses TRBV25-1 and TRBJ1-2; D is ambiguous. V was cut by 8 bases and J by 7 bases, with 17 bases left in between. Germline values: CDR1 MGHDK, CDR2 SYGVNS. The CDR3 loop spans 13 amino acids. The CDR3 region is CASGRDGYSGYTF. Here the CDR3 DNA reads TGTGCCAGCGGGAGAGACGGGTACTCTGGCTACACCTTC.

The chain has TRBV19 and TRBJ2-6, with 8 bases fitting TRBD2. Germline V gives CDR1 LNHDA, CDR2 SQIVND (reference sequence). The CDR3 runs to 17 residues. V was clipped by 3 bases and J by 3 bases; unmatched bases: 7. CDR3 loop: CASSIGPGGVGANVLTF. CDR3 sequence (DNA): TGTGCCAGTAGTATCGGACCCGGGGGGGTTGGGGCCAACGTCCTGACTTTC.

A few counts support this clone. The rearrangement links TRBV15 to TRBJ2-7; 7 nucleotides match TRBD1. Looked up from germline, CDR1 is LNHNV and CDR2 is YYDKDF (reference sequence). J lost 6 bases, V lost 5 bases, and 7 bases had no gene match. The CDR3 contains 13 residues. CDR3 in amino acids: CATSLRDSREQYV. The CDR3 bases are TGTGCCACCAGCTTACGGGACAGCCGCGAGCAGTACGTC.

CDR3 bases: TGTGCCAGCAGCGGGGGACAGGGGTCCCTGAGGGGGACCGGGGAGCTGTTTTTT. Protein sequence: CASSGGQGSLRGTGELFF. The genes are TRBV9 and TRBJ2-2, with 10 bases fitting TRBD1. This CDR3 spans 18 amino acids. The V and J ends lost 3 bases and 5 bases, in that order; junction bases with no gene match: 13. Per the germline V gene, CDR1 is SGDLS and CDR2 is YYNGEE.

This chain uses TRBV29-1 with TRBJ2-1; 11 bases line up with TRBD1. CDR1 is SQVTM, CDR2 ANQGSEA, per germline. This CDR3 has 15 residues. With V trimmed by 6 bases and J by 6 bases, 10 bases remained unmatched. This CDR3 reads CSVGTGTGGFNEQFF. The CDR3 DNA sequence: TGCAGCGTCGGGACCGGGACAGGGGGATTCAATGAGCAGTTCTTC.

This clone has only one observation. The CDR3 here is CASSSGQGNNSPLHF. In DNA form, the CDR3 reads TGTGCCAGCAGCTCAGGACAGGGGAATAATTCACCCCTCCACTTT. V and J are TRBV7-9 and TRBJ1-6; 9 bases fit TRBD1. With 4 bases clipped from V and 5 bases from J, the junction kept 3 bases outside the gene matches. The CDR3 extends over 15 amino acids. CDR1 and CDR2 from the germline V gene are SEHNR and FQNEAQ (reference sequence).

The chain is built from TRBV28 and TRBJ1-2; TRBD1 agrees at 7 bases. The length of the CDR3 is 15 residues. Germline V gene sequence: CDR1 MDHEN, CDR2 SYDVKM. With 6 bases clipped from V and 1 base from J, the junction kept 8 bases outside the gene matches. CDR3 nucleotide sequence: TGTGCCAGCAGAGATCCGACAGGGTATAACTATGGCTACACCTTC. It codes for CASRDPTGYNYGYTF.

The chain carries TRBV19 and TRBJ1-5; 9 bases are shared with TRBD1. Germline V gene data show CDR1 as LNHDA and CDR2 as SQIVND (reference sequence). This CDR3 is 15 amino acids long. V gave up 6 bases and J gave up 6 bases; unmatched junction bases: 9. This CDR3 is CASRIGTGLSQPQHF. The DNA of the CDR3 is TGTGCCAGTAGGATTGGGACAGGGCTAAGTCAGCCCCAGCATTTT.

The chain links TRBV30 to TRBJ1-2, with a tentative D call TRBD1 (6 bases). Deletions cut 2 bases from V and 5 bases from J, with 18 bases between. The CDR3 runs to 15 residues. Germline-derived CDR1 and CDR2 are GTSNPN and SVGIG (reference sequence). Written as DNA, the CDR3 is TGTGCCTGGAGTTCCCCCTACCCAGGGGAATATGGCTACACCTTC. Encoded protein: CAWSSPYPGEYGYTF.

The J gene is TRBJ1-1, the V gene TRBV19, with a tentative D call TRBD1 (5 bases). The V and J ends lost 9 bases and 4 bases respectively, with 15 bases between them. From germline, CDR1 is LNHDA and CDR2 SQIVND (reference sequence). The CDR3 spans 13 residues. In DNA, the CDR3 is TGTGCCAGCAATCAAAGGGGCGGCACTGAAGCTTTCTTT. Its translation is CASNQRGGTEAFF.